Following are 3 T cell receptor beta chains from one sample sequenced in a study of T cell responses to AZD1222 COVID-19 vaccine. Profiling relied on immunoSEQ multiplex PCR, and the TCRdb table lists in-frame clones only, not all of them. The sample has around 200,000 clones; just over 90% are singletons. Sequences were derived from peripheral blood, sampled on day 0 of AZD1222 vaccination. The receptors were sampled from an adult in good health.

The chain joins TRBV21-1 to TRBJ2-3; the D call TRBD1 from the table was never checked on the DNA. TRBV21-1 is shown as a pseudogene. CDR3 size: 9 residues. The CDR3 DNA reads TGTGCCAGAGGACAGGGGCAGTATTTT. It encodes CARGQGQYF.

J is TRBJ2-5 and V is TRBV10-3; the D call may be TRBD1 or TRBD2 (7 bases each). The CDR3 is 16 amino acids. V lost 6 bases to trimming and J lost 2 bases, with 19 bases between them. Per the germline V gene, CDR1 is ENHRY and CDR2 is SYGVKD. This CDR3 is CAIRKGGGTAQETQYF. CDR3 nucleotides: TGTGCCATCAGGAAGGGGGGAGGGACAGCACAAGAGACCCAGTACTTC.

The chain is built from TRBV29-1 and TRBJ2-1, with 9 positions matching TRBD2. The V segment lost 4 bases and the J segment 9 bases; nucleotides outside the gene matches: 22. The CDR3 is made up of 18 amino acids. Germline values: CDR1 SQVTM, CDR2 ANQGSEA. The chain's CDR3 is CSVAPLAREGQKSSEQFF. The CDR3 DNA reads TGCAGCGTTGCCCCTCTGGCGCGGGAGGGCCAAAAAAGTAGTGAGCAGTTCTTC.